This T cell receptor (beta chain) was observed in a study of shared clonotypes between healthy human individuals. General observations from the study: Some clonotypes were shared by all four sorted-subset donors, while others were not shared. The non-shared ones had lower generation probabilities than the shared ones.

Each donor was a Caucasian adult residing in Nashville, Tennessee. A remark on this clone: Its antigen is undetermined.

The CDR3 spans 16 residues. The V and J ends lost 4 bases and 0 bases, in that order; junction bases with no gene match: 6. Germline CDR1 reads MGHRA; CDR2 reads YSYEKL. TCRdb's copy holds only in-frame clones and misses some; the assay was immunoSEQ multiplex PCR. Of around 690,000 clones in the sample, about 92% are singletons; the top ten hold 30% to 40%. The sequence was collected from a man aged 18-30 years in good health. Some clones in this sample may be carry-over from other donors' samples. V gene TRBV4-1 combines with J gene TRBJ2-7; 10 bases align to TRBD2. Sequencing was done on a sample of memory CD8+ T cells from PBMCs. Indicated subset: CD45RO+ cells pooled with CCR7-negative TemRA cells. CDR3 coding DNA: TGCGCCAGCAGCCGCCTACTAGCGGGGATCTCCTACGAGCAGTACTTC. Translation: CASSRLLAGISYEQYF.